This T cell receptor beta chain was observed in a study of blood T cell repertoires in COVID-19. This table comes from immunoSEQ multiplex PCR, and its TCRdb copy is limited to in-frame clones, with some not included. The sample has about 160,000 clones, around 84% seen once. The source material was peripheral blood. The receptor was derived from an elderly woman with acute or convalescent COVID-19.

In nucleotides, the CDR3 is TGCGCCAGCAGCCCGACCCGACTAGCGGCTTCAGATACGCAGTATTTT. Residues: CASSPTRLAASDTQYF. The chain carries TRBV5-1 and TRBJ2-3; 9 nucleotides align to TRBD2. V shed 4 bases and J 4 bases; nucleotides not matched to a gene: 10. The CDR3 runs to 16 residues. Germline V gene sequence: CDR1 SGHRS, CDR2 YFSETQ.